The rows below give T cell receptor beta chains drawn from one sample of a study of control samples from healthy donors and cancer patients. Libraries were prepared by immunoSEQ multiplex PCR; TCRdb keeps only in-frame clonotypes and omits some of them. The sample has 90,000 to 150,000 clones, about 91% seen once. The sequencing sample was made of blood. The receptors were sampled from a man aged 35-49 years in good health. Each CDR3 is given with its conserved first and last residue. A D gene is named only where the DNA matches it firmly. Clone size is given for some rows only: seen once, a few or many times, or a class if the clone is expanded.

-,TRBV2,TRBJ2-7,TRBD2,CASSESARGSYEQYF,TGTGCCAGCAGTGAAAGCGCGCGGGGGAGCTACGAGCAGTACTTC
-,TRBV5-4,TRBJ2-1,-,CASSLRTAHNEQFF,TGTGCCAGCAGTCTCCGGACAGCCCACAATGAGCAGTTCTTC
-,TRBV12-3/TRBV12-4,TRBJ2-2,-,CASSLEGAGELFF,TGTGCCAGCAGTTTAGAGGGGGCCGGGGAGCTGTTTTTT
once,TRBV19,TRBJ2-7,-,CARTIGGAYEQYF,TGTGCCAGGACCATTGGGGGGGCGTACGAGCAGTACTTC
-,TRBV7-8,TRBJ1-6,TRBD1,CASSPRTGVRNSPLHF,TGTGCCAGCAGCCCACGGACAGGGGTTCGGAATTCACCCCTCCACTTT
-,TRBV19,TRBJ2-5,-,CASSRRGDRLQETQYF,TGTGCCAGTAGTAGGCGGGGGGACAGACTCCAAGAGACCCAGTACTTC
-,TRBV18,TRBJ1-1,-,CASSRTDLNTEAFF,TGTGCCAGCTCCCGGACAGATTTGAACACTGAAGCTTTCTTT
-,TRBV30,TRBJ2-7,-,CAWRDPGRGVPYEQYF,TGTGCCTGGAGAGACCCGGGTAGGGGAGTACCCTACGAGCAGTACTTC
-,TRBV4-1,TRBJ1-1,-,CASSQYRDTPICEAFF,TGCGCCAGCAGCCAATACCGGGACACCCCGATTTGTGAAGCTTTCTTT
-,TRBV6-5,TRBJ1-6,-,CASILDTMNSPLHF,TGTGCCAGCATCCTCGACACTATGAATTCACCCCTCCACTTT
-,TRBV2,TRBJ1-1,TRBD1,CARTGVVWNTEAFF,TGTGCCAGAACAGGGGTTGTGTGGAACACTGAAGCTTTCTTT
-,TRBV6-4,TRBJ2-2,-,CASSDPTVSSLENTGELFF,TGTGCCAGCAGTGACCCGACAGTCAGTAGTTTAGAGAACACCGGGGAGCTGTTTTTT
-,TRBV6-5,TRBJ2-2,-,CASKYSGAGELFF,TGTGCCAGCAAGTATAGTGGGGCCGGGGAGCTGTTTTTT
-,TRBV24-1,TRBJ2-7,-,CATSIRDTIYEQYF,TGTGCCACCAGTATCCGGGACACCATCTACGAGCAGTACTTC
-,TRBV19,TRBJ2-7,-,CASSIAAGVEQYF,TGTGCCAGTAGTATAGCCGCAGGGGTAGAGCAGTACTTC
-,TRBV30,TRBJ2-7,TRBD1,CAWRTRTGQAYEQYF,TGTGCCTGGAGAACGAGGACAGGTCAGGCCTACGAGCAGTACTTC
-,TRBV7-7,TRBJ1-4,-,CASIVSTNEKLFF,TGTGCCAGCATCGTTTCAACTAATGAAAAACTGTTTTTT
-,TRBV7-7,TRBJ1-1,-,CASSLTTNTEAFF,TGTGCCAGCAGCCTCACAACGAACACTGAAGCTTTCTTT
once,TRBV5-1,TRBJ2-3,TRBD2,CASSPGGSGVFDTQYF,TGCGCCAGCAGCCCTGGTGGTAGCGGGGTGTTTGATACGCAGTATTTT
-,TRBV7-7,TRBJ2-2,-,CASTAGGELFF,TGTGCCAGCACCGCGGGCGGGGAGCTGTTTTTT
-,TRBV29-1,TRBJ2-7,TRBD1,CSVGDRDEQYF,TGCAGCGTTGGGGACAGGGACGAGCAGTACTTC
-,TRBV19,TRBJ1-3,-,CASSIGPGNTIYF,TGTGCCAGTAGTATAGGACCTGGAAACACCATATATTTT
-,TRBV6-5,TRBJ1-1,-,CASSLGIWWTEAFF,TGTGCCAGCAGCCTTGGGATTTGGTGGACTGAAGCTTTCTTT
-,TRBV2,TRBJ1-4,-,CASSDRGSEKLFF,TGTGCCAGCAGTGATAGGGGGTCAGAAAAACTGTTTTTT
-,TRBV11-1,TRBJ1-6,-,CASSLEGKSPLHF,TGTGCCAGCAGCTTAGAGGGGAAGTCACCCCTCCACTTT
-,TRBV5-1,TRBJ2-7,TRBD1,CASNLGGTGGPYEQYF,TGCGCCAGCAACTTGGGCGGGACAGGGGGTCCCTACGAGCAGTACTTC
-,TRBV30,TRBJ1-3,-,CAWSAGGRPTQLSGNTIYF,TGTGCCTGGAGTGCCGGGGGCAGGCCAACCCAACTCTCTGGAAACACCATATATTTT
-,TRBV19,TRBJ1-5,TRBD1,CASSIGQGINQPQHF,TGTGCCAGTAGTATAGGACAGGGAATAAATCAGCCCCAGCATTTT
-,TRBV10-1,TRBJ2-3,TRBD2,CASSESVSAGGMTDTQYF,TGCGCCAGCAGTGAGTCGGTGTCGGCGGGGGGCATGACAGATACGCAGTATTTT
-,TRBV3-1/TRBV3-2,TRBJ1-3,TRBD1,CASSQLGGGQSSGNTIYF,TGTGCCAGCAGCCAGTTGGGCGGGGGACAGAGCTCTGGAAACACCATATATTTT
-,TRBV9,TRBJ1-1,-,CASSVEGQNTEAFF,TGTGCCAGCAGCGTAGAGGGCCAGAACACTGAAGCTTTCTTT
-,TRBV10-1,TRBJ2-3,-,CASSRTFTDTQYF,TGCGCCAGCAGTCGGACCTTTACAGATACGCAGTATTTT
-,TRBV5-1,TRBJ2-6,-,CASSLTSLPGANVLTF,TGCGCCAGCAGCTTAACCTCGTTACCTGGGGCCAACGTCCTGACTTTC
-,TRBV29-1,TRBJ1-2,TRBD1,CSVLRDRGLEGYTF,TGCAGCGTTCTAAGGGACAGGGGGCTTGAGGGCTACACCTTC
-,TRBV6-5,TRBJ1-1,TRBD1,CASSYGDRGDTEAFF,TGTGCCAGCAGTTACGGGGACAGGGGTGACACTGAAGCTTTCTTT
-,TRBV28,TRBJ1-2,-,CASSLSYGYTF,TGTGCCAGCAGTTTGAGCTATGGCTACACCTTC
-,TRBV18,TRBJ2-4,TRBD1,CASSEMTGVTKNIQYF,TGTGCCAGCTCAGAAATGACAGGGGTAACCAAAAACATTCAGTACTTC
-,TRBV7-3,TRBJ2-2,-,CASSLIPNLAGELFF,TGTGCCAGCAGCTTAATCCCCAACTTGGCCGGGGAGCTGTTTTTT
once,TRBV6-4,TRBJ2-7,TRBD1,CASSDSRGIYEQYF,TGTGCCAGCAGTGACTCCAGGGGGATCTACGAGCAGTACTTC
-,TRBV6-5,TRBJ1-2,TRBD1,CASSRQGLIGGYTF,TGTGCCAGCAGCCGACAGGGGCTCATAGGAGGCTACACCTTC
-,TRBV5-1,TRBJ2-1,-,CASSLAVLGNEQFF,TGCGCCAGCAGCTTGGCCGTTCTAGGGAATGAGCAGTTCTTC
-,TRBV5-1,TRBJ2-7,-,CASSPTSGATLRAYEQYF,TGCGCCAGCAGCCCCACTTCGGGGGCAACACTCCGCGCCTACGAGCAGTACTTC
few,TRBV6-1,TRBJ1-2,TRBD1,CASSVTGTGYSYGYTF,TGTGCCAGCAGTGTTACCGGGACAGGATATTCCTATGGCTACACCTTC
few,TRBV6-2/TRBV6-3,TRBJ2-7,-,CASSYRQTYEQYF,TGTGCCAGCAGTTACCGCCAGACCTACGAGCAGTACTTC
-,TRBV12-3/TRBV12-4,TRBJ1-5,-,CASSYLAVPQHF,TGTGCCAGCAGCTACTTGGCGGTGCCCCAGCATTTT
-,TRBV7-6,TRBJ2-6,TRBD1,CASSPGPGTASGANVLTF,TGTGCCAGCAGCCCTGGTCCCGGGACAGCCTCTGGGGCCAACGTCCTGACTTTC
-,TRBV11-1,TRBJ2-5,-,CASSPYRVKGETQYF,TGTGCCAGCAGCCCCTACAGGGTAAAGGGGGAGACCCAGTACTTC
-,TRBV7-9,TRBJ2-7,-,CASSPRLLAFDYEQYF,TGTGCCAGCAGCCCCCGGCTACTAGCCTTTGACTACGAGCAGTACTTC
-,TRBV28,TRBJ2-7,TRBD2,CASRPAGAISYEQYF,TGTGCCAGCAGACCAGCGGGGGCTATCTCCTACGAGCAGTACTTC